The clone carrying this T cell receptor beta chain was counted between two and nine times. This record belongs to a study of identical twins. TCRdb fed the 5' RACE reads into MiXCR, producing one record per CDR3 protein. This sample yields approximately 500,000 distinct CDR3 sequences, of which 24% are seen a single time; over 2.5% belongs to the top ten. The CDR3 totals 15 residues. From germline, CDR1 is DFQATT and CDR2 SNEGSKA (reference sequence). The V end was cut by 1 base, the J end by 6 bases, with 18 bases between. This same sample was also taken into another study, of T cells expressing NK-cell markers.

Sample: CD4+ T cells sorted from blood. This clonotype originated in a woman younger than 30 in good health. The chain employs TRBV20-1 and TRBJ1-1, with a possible D match to TRBD1 (5 bases). Written as DNA, the CDR3 is TGCAGTGCTAGAGTGGTTGCAGGGTTGCGGGCTGAAGCTTTCTTT. This codes for CSARVVAGLRAEAFF.